This T cell receptor (beta chain) originates from a study of CD8 T cells in ankylosing spondylitis. Study-wide points: Within ankylosing spondylitis blood, a TCR beta motif made up of seven to nine highly homologous variants appeared to be characteristic. Matched ankylosing spondylitis synovial fluid reportedly showed significant enrichment of disease-linked clones.

TCRdb fed the 5' RACE reads into MiXCR, producing one record per CDR3 protein. The table lists a few hundred thousand distinct CDR3 sequences, 15% to 20% of them singletons, with over 0.9% in the top ten. The CDR3 is made up of 15 amino acids. Germline values: CDR1 MNHEY, CDR2 SVGAGI. V lost 4 bases, J lost 3 bases, and 8 bases stayed unmatched. To note about this clonotype: The antigen is undetermined.

This clonotype was obtained from a male donor with ankylosing spondylitis. Sequenced sample: blood, either unsorted or a sorted T cell fraction (not recorded which). The gene calls are TRBV6-5 and TRBJ2-7; the match to TRBD1 covers 8 bases. Written as DNA, the CDR3 is TGTGCCAGCAGTTCAGGACAGGGAAGGAGCTACGAGCAGTACTTC. Translated: CASSSGQGRSYEQYF.